This TCR beta chain was sequenced for a study of blood T cell repertoires in COVID-19. Across the study: Spain, Italy and the United States supplied samples that represented acute and convalescent COVID-19.

TCRdb keeps only in-frame clones here, not all; method: immunoSEQ multiplex PCR. The sample yields approximately 150,000 clones, approximately 73% seen once. The CDR3 spans 12 residues. V was pared by 2 bases and J by 5 bases, with 7 bases between. Germline values: CDR1 MNHNY, CDR2 SVGAGI (reference sequence). This clone was detected ten times or more. The TCR was taken from a man in his 60s with acute or convalescent COVID-19. The chain is built from TRBV6-6 and TRBJ2-7; D might be TRBD1 (5 bases). What was sequenced was peripheral blood. The CDR3 here is CASSYPGNEQYF. CDR3 DNA: TGTGCCAGCAGTTACCCAGGGAACGAGCAGTACTTC.